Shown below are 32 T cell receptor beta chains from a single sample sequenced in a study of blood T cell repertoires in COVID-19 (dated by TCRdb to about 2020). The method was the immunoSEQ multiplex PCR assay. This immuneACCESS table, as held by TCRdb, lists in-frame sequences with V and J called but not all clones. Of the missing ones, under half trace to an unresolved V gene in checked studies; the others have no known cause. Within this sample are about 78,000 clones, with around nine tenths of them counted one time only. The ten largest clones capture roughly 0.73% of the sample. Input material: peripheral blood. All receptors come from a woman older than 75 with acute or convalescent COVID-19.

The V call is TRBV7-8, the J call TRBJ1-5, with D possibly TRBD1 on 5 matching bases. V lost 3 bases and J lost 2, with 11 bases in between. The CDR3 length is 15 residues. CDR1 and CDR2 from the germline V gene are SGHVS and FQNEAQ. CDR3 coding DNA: TGTGCCAGCAGCTTTGTAGGCAGGGGCAATCAGCCCCAGCATTTT. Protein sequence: CASSFVGRGNQPQHF.

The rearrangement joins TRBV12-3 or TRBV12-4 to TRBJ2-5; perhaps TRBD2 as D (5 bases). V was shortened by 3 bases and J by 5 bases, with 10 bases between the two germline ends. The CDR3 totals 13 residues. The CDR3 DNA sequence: TGTGCCAGCAGTTTCGGGGATGCGGAGACCCAGTACTTC. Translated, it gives CASSFGDAETQYF.

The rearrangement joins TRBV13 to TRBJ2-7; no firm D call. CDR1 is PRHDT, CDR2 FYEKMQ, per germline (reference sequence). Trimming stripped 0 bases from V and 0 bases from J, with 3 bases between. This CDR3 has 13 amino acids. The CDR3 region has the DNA TGTGCCAGCAGCTTAGGCGGCTCCTACGAGCAGTACTTC. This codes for CASSLGGSYEQYF.

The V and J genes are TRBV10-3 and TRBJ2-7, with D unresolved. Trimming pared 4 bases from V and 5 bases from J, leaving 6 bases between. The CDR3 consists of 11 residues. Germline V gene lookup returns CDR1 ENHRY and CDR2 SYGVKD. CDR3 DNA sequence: TGTGCCATCAGTGGGGCAGACGAGCAGTACTTC. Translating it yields CAISGADEQYF.

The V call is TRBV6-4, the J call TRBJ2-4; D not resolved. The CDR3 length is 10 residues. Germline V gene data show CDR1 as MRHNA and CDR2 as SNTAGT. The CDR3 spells CAAGKNIQYF. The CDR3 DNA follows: TGTGCTGCAGGCAAAAACATTCAGTACTTC.

The CDR3 DNA sequence: TGCAGCGCAGGGACAGGGGGTTGGACCACTGAAGCTTTCTTT. This sequence encodes CSAGTGGWTTEAFF. The chain links TRBV29-1 to TRBJ1-1, with 11 bases matching TRBD1. The CDR3 covers 14 residues. Germline assignment: CDR1 SQVTM and CDR2 ANQGSEA. The V and J ends lost 7 bases and 4 bases, in that order; junction bases with no gene match: 8.

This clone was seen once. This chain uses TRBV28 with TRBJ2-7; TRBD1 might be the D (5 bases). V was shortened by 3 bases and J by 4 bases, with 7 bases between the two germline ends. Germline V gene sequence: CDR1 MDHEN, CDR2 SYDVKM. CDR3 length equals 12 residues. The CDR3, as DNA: TGTGCCAGCAGTTTGCAGGGATACGAGCAGTACTTC. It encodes CASSLQGYEQYF.

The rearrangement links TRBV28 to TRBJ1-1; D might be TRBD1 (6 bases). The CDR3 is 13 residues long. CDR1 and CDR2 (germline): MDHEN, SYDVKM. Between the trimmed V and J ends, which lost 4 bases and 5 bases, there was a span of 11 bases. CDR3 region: CASSSGDRTEAFF. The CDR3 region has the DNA TGTGCCAGCAGTTCGGGCGACAGGACTGAAGCTTTCTTT. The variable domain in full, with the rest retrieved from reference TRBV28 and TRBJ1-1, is DVKVTQSSRYLVKRTGEKVFLECVQDMDHENMFWYRQDPGLGLRLIYFSYDVKMKEKGDIPEGYSVSREKKERFSLILESASTNQTSMYLCASSSGDRTEAFFGQGTRLTVV.

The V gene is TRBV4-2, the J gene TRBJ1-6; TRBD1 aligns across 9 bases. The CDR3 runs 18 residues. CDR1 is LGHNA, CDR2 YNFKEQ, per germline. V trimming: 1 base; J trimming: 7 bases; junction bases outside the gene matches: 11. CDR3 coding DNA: TGTGCCAGCAGCCAAGCCAAACCCGGGACAGGGATGAATTCACCCCTCCACTTT. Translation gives CASSQAKPGTGMNSPLHF.

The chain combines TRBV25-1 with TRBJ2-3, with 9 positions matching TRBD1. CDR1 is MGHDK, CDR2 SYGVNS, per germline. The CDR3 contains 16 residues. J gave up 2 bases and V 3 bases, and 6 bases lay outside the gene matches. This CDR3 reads CASSDAGQGITDTQYF. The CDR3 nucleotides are TGTGCCAGCAGTGACGCGGGACAGGGTATCACAGATACGCAGTATTTT.

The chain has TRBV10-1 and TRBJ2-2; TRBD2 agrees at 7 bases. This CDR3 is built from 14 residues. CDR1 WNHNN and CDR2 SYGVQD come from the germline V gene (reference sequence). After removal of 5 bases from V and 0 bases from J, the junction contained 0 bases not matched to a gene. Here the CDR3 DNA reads TGCGCCAGCAGTCTAGCGGCGAACACCGGGGAGCTGTTTTTT. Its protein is CASSLAANTGELFF.

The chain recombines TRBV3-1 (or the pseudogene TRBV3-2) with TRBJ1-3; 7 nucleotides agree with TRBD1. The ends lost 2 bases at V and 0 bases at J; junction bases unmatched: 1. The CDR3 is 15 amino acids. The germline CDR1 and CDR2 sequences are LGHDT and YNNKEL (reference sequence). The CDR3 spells CASSQRGLSGNTIYF. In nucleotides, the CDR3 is TGTGCCAGCAGCCAAAGGGGGCTCTCTGGAAACACCATATATTTT.

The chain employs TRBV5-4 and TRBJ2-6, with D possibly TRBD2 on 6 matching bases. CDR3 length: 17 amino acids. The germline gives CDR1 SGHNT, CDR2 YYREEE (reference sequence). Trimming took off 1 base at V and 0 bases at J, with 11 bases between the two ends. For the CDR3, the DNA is TGTGCCAGCAGCTTGCTAGGACTAAGCTCTGGGGCCAACGTCCTGACTTTC. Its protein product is CASSLLGLSSGANVLTF.

The CDR3 is CASSHQGAGGYTF. The CDR3 bases are TGTGCCAGCAGTCATCAGGGGGCCGGGGGCTACACCTTC. V usage is TRBV6-5 and J usage is TRBJ1-2, with 8 positions matching TRBD1. V was clipped by 5 bases and J by 8 bases; unmatched bases: 7. The CDR3 sequence is 13 residues long. CDR1 MNHEY and CDR2 SVGAGI come from the germline V gene.

CDR3: CASSLGTGSTEAFF. Here the CDR3 DNA reads TGTGCCAGCAGCCTCGGGACAGGGAGCACTGAAGCTTTCTTT. The V and J genes are TRBV11-2 and TRBJ1-1, with 9 bases fitting TRBD1. J was trimmed by 4 bases and V by 5 bases; bases with no gene match: 5. This CDR3 has 14 amino acids. Germline V gene sequence: CDR1 SGHAT, CDR2 FQNNGV.

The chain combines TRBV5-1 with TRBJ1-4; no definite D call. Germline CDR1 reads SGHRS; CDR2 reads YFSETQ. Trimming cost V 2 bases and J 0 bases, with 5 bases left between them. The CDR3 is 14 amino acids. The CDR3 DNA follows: TGCGCCAGCAGCTTACAGTCAACTAATGAAAAACTGTTTTTT. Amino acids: CASSLQSTNEKLFF.

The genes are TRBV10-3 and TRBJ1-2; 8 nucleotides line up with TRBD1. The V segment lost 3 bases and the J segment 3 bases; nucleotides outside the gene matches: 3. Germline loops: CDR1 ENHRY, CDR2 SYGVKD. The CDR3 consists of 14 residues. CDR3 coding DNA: TGTGCCATCAGTGAAGGACAGGGAGACTATGGCTACACCTTC. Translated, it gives CAISEGQGDYGYTF.

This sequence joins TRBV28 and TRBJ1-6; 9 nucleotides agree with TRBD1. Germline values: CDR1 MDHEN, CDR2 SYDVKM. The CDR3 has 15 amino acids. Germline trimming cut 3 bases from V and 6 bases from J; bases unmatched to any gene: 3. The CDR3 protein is CASSLLDRGNSPLHF. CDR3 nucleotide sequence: TGTGCCAGCAGTTTGTTGGACAGGGGTAATTCACCCCTCCACTTT.

CDR3 sequence (DNA): TGTGCCAGCAGTTCCAGGGGTTTCGGGAACACTGAAGCTTTCTTT. Its protein is CASSSRGFGNTEAFF. The J gene is TRBJ1-1, the V gene TRBV6-5; the D gene is possibly TRBD1 (6 bases). Germline values: CDR1 MNHEY, CDR2 SVGAGI. The CDR3 contains 15 residues. V was clipped by 4 bases and J by 1 base, with 13 bases between them.

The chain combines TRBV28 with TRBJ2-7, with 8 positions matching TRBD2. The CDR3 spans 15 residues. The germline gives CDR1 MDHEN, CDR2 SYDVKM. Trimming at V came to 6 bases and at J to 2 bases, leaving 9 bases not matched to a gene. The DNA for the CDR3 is TGTGCCAGCAGCCCGGCCGGGGGGGGCCCCTACGAGCAGTACTTC. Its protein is CASSPAGGGPYEQYF.

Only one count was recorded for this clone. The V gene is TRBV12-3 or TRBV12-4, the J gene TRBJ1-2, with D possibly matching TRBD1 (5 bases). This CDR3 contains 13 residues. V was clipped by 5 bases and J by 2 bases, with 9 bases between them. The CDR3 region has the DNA TGTGCCAGCAGTCGAGACAGAAACTATGGCTACACCTTC. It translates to CASSRDRNYGYTF.

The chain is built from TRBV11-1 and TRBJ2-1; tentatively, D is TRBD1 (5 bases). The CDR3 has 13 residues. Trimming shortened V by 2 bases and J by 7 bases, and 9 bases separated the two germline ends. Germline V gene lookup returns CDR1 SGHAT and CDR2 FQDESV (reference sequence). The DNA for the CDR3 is TGTGCCAGCAGCTTAAACAGGTGGAATGAGCAGTTCTTC. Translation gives CASSLNRWNEQFF.

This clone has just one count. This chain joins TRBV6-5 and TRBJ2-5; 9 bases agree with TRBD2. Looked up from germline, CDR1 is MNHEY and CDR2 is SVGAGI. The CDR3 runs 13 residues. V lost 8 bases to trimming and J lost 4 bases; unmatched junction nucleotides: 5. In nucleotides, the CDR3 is TGTGCCAGCTGTCGAGCGGGGGGAGAGACCCAGTACTTC. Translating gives CASCRAGGETQYF.

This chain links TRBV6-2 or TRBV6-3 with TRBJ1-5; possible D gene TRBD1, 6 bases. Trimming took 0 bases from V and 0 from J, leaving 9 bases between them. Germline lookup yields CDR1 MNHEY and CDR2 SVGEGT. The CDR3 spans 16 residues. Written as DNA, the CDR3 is TGTGCCAGCAGTTACTCGACAGGTGATAGCAATCAGCCCCAGCATTTT. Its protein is CASSYSTGDSNQPQHF.

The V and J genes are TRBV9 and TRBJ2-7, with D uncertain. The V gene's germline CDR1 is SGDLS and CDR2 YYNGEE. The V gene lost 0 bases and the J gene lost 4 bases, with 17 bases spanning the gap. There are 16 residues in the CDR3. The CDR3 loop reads CASSVEGPAGIYEQYF. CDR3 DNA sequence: TGTGCCAGCAGCGTAGAAGGTCCCGCAGGAATTTACGAGCAGTACTTC.

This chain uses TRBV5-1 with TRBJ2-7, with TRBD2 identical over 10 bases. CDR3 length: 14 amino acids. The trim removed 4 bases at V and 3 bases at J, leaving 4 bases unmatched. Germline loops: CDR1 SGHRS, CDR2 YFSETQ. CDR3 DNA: TGCGCCAGCAGCGTAGCGGGAGGTCTCTACGAGCAGTACTTC. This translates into CASSVAGGLYEQYF.

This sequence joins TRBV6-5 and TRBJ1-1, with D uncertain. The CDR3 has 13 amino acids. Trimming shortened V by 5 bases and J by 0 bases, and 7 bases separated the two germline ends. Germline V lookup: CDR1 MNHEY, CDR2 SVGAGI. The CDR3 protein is CASSTQMNTEAFF. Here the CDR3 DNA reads TGTGCCAGCAGTACACAAATGAACACTGAAGCTTTCTTT.

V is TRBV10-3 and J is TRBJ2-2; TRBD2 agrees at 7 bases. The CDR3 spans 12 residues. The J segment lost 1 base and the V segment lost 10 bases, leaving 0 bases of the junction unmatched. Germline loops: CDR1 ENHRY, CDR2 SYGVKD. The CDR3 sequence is CATGGNTGELFF. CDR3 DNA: TGTGCCACGGGAGGGAACACCGGGGAGCTGTTTTTT.

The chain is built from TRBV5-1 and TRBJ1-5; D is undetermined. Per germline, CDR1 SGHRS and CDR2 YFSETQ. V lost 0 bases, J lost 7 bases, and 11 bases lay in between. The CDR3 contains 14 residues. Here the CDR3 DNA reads TGCGCCAGCAGCTTGGACGGGGTAGGACAGCCCCAGCATTTT. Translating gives CASSLDGVGQPQHF.

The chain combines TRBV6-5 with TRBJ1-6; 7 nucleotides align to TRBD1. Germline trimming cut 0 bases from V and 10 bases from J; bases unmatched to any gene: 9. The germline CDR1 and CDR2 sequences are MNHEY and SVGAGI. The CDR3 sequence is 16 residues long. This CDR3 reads CASSYSSGGSGSPLHF. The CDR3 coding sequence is TGTGCCAGCAGTTACTCGTCAGGGGGATCAGGATCACCCCTCCACTTT.

CDR3 in amino acids: CASSVGPNTEAFF. CDR3 DNA sequence: TGTGCCAGCAGCGTAGGGCCGAACACTGAAGCTTTCTTT. The chain couples TRBV9 to TRBJ1-1; D remains ambiguous. Deletions cut 0 bases from V and 1 base from J, with 4 bases between. CDR1 is SGDLS, CDR2 YYNGEE, per germline. CDR3 length: 13 residues.

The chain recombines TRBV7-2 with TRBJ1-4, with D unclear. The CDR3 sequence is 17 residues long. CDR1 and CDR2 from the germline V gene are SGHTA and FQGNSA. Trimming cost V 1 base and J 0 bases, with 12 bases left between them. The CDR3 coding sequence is TGTGCCAGCAGCTTAGATATGCGACAAACAACTAATGAAAAACTGTTTTTT. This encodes CASSLDMRQTTNEKLFF.